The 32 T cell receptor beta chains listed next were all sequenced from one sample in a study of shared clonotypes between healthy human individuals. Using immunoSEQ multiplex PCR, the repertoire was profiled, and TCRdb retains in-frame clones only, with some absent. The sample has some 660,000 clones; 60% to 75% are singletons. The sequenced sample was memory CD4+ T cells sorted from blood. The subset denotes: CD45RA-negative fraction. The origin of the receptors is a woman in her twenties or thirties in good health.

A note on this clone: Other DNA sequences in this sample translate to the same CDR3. The CDR3 spells CASSLDSSYNEQFF. In DNA form, the CDR3 reads TGTGCCAGCAGCTTAGATTCCTCCTACAATGAGCAGTTCTTC. This sequence joins TRBV11-2 and TRBJ2-1; D is unresolved. The CDR3 covers 14 residues. CDR1 is SGHAT and CDR2 is FQNNGV in the germline V gene. Deletions cut 0 bases from V and 0 bases from J, with 3 bases between.

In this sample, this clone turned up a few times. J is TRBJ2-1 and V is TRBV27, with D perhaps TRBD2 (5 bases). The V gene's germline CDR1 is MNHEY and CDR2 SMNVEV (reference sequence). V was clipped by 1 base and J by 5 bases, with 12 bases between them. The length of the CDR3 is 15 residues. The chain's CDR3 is CASSLWTGTDNEQFF. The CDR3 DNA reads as TGTGCCAGCAGTTTATGGACGGGAACAGACAATGAGCAGTTCTTC.

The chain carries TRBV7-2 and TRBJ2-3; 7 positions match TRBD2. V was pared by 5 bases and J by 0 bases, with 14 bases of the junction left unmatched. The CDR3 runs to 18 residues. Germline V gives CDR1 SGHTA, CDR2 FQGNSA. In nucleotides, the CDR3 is TGTGCCAGCAGCAAACTCTCCCTAGCGGTTCTTAGCACAGATACGCAGTATTTT. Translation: CASSKLSLAVLSTDTQYF.

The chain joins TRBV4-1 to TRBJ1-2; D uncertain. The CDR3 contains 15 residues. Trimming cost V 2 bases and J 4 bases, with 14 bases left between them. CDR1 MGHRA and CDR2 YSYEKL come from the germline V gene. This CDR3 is CASSQPTGNSYGYTF. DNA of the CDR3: TGCGCCAGCAGCCAACCCACGGGGAATTCCTATGGCTACACCTTC.

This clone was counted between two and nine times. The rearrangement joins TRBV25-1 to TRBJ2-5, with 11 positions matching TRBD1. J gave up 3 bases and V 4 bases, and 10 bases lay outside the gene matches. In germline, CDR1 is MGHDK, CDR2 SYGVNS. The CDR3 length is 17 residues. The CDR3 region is CASSVPTGTGGEETQYF. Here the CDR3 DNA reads TGTGCCAGCAGTGTCCCAACCGGGACAGGGGGAGAAGAGACCCAGTACTTC.

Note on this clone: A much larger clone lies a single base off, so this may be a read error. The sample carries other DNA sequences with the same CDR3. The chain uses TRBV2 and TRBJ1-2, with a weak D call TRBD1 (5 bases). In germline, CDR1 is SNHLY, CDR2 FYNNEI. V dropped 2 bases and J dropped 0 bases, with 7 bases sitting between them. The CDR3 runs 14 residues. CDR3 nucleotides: TGTGCCAGCAGTGAAAGGGGTTCTAACTATGGCTACACCTTC. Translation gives CASSERGSNYGYTF.

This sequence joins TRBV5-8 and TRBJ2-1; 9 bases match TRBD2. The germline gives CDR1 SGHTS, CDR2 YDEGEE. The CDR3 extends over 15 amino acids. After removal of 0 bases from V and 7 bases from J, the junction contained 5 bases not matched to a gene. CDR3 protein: CASSLVAGGGNEQFF. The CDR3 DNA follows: TGTGCCAGCAGCTTGGTCGCGGGAGGGGGGAATGAGCAGTTCTTC. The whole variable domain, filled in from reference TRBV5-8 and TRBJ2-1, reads EAGVTQSPTHLIKTRGQQATLRCSPISGHTSVYWYQQALGLGLQFLLWYDEGEERNRGNFPPRFSGRQFPNYSSELNVNALELEDSALYLCASSLVAGGGNEQFFGPGTRLTVL.

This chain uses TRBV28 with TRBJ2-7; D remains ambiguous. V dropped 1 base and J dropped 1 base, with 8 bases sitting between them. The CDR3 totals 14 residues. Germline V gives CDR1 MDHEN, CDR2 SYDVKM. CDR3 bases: TGTGCCAGCAGTTTATTTGGGGAATCCTACGAGCAGTACTTC. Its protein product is CASSLFGESYEQYF.

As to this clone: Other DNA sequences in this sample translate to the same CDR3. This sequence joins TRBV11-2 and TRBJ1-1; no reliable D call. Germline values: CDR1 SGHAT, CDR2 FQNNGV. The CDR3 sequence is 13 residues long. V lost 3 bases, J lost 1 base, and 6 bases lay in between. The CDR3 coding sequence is TGTGCCAGCAGCTTGACCAGGAACACTGAAGCTTTCTTT. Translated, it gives CASSLTRNTEAFF.

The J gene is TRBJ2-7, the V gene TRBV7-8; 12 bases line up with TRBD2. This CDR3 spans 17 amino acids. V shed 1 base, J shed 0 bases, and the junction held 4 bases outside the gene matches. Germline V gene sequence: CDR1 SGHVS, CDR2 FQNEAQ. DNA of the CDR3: TGTGCCAGCAGCTTAGTACTAGCGGGAGGCCTCTCCTACGAGCAGTACTTC. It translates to CASSLVLAGGLSYEQYF.

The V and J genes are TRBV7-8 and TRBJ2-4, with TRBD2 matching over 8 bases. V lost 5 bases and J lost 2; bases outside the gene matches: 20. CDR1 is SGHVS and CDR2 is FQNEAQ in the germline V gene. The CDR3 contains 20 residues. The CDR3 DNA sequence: TGTGCCAGCAGCCCCCATCGGGTTAGCGGGACAACCCTATCCAAAAACATTCAGTACTTC. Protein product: CASSPHRVSGTTLSKNIQYF.

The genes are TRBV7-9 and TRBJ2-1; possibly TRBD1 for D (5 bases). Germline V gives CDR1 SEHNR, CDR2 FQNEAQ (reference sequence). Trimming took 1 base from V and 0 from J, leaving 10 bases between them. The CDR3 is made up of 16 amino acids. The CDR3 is CASSLGQSGSYNEQFF. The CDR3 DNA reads TGTGCCAGCAGCTTAGGACAGTCAGGCTCCTACAATGAGCAGTTCTTC.

In DNA form, the CDR3 reads TGTGCCAGCACTCGAACGACGGCAAACACTGAAGCTTTCTTT. Its protein product is CASTRTTANTEAFF. This chain links TRBV7-9 with TRBJ1-1; D call uncertain. The CDR3 has 14 amino acids. CDR1 and CDR2 from the germline V gene are SEHNR and FQNEAQ (reference sequence). V gave up 7 bases and J gave up 2 bases, with 14 bases separating them. Full variable domain (remainder filled in from reference TRBV7-9 and TRBJ1-1): DTGVSQNPRHKITKRGQNVTFRCDPISEHNRLYWYRQTLGQGPEFLTYFQNEAQLEKSRLLSDRFSAERPKGSFSTLEIQRTEQGDSAMYLCASTRTTANTEAFFGQGTRLTVV.

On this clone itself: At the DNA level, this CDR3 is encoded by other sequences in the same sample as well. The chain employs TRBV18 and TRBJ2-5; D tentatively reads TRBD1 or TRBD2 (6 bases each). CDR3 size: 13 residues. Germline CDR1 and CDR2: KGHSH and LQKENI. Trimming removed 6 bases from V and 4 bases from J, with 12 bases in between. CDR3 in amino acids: CASSPGGGETQYF. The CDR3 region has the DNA TGTGCCAGCTCTCCTGGAGGGGGAGAGACCCAGTACTTC.

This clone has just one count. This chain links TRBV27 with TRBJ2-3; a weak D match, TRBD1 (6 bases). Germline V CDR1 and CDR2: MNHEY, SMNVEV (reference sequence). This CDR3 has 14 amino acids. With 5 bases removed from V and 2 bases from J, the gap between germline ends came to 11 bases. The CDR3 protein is CASSRDIHTDTQYF. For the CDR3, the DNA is TGTGCCAGCAGTAGGGACATCCACACAGATACGCAGTATTTT.

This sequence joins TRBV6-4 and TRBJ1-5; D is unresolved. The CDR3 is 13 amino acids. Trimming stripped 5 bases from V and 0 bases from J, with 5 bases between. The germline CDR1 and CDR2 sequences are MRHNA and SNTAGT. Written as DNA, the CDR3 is TGTGCCAGCAGTACGGATAGCAATCAGCCCCAGCATTTT. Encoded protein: CASSTDSNQPQHF.

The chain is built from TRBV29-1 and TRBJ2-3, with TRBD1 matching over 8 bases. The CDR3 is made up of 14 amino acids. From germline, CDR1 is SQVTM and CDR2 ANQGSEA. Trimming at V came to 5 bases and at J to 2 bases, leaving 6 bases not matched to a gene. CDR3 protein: CSVSGTGDTDTQYF. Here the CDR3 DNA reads TGCAGCGTTTCCGGGACAGGAGACACAGATACGCAGTATTTT.

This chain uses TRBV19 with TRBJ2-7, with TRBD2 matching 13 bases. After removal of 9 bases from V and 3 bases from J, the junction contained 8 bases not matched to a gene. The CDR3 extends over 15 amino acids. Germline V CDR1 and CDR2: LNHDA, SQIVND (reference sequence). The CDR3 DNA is TGTGCCAGCGGACTAGCGGGAGCATTGATCTACGAGCAGTACTTC. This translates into CASGLAGALIYEQYF.

This chain's CDR3 is CANSIEGTENTEAFF. CDR3 in DNA: TGTGCCAACTCGATCGAGGGGACAGAGAACACTGAAGCTTTCTTT. The genes are TRBV25-1 and TRBJ1-1; 7 bases are shared with TRBD1. The CDR3 extends over 15 amino acids. The V gene end was trimmed by 10 bases and the J gene end by 1 base; junction bases not matched to a gene: 12. Germline lookup yields CDR1 MGHDK and CDR2 SYGVNS.

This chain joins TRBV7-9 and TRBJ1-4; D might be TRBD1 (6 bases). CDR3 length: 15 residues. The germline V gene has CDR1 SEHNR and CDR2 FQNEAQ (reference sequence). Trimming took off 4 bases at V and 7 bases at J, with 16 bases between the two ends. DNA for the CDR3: TGTGCCAGCAGCTCATCCAGGGGTACCGGTGAAAAACTGTTTTTT. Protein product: CASSSSRGTGEKLFF.

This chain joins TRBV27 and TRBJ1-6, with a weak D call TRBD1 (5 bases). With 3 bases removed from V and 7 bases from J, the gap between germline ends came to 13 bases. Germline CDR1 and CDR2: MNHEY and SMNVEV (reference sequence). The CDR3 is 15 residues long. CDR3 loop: CASSFVQGGNSPLHF. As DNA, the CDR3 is TGTGCCAGCAGTTTCGTTCAGGGAGGGAATTCACCCCTCCACTTT.

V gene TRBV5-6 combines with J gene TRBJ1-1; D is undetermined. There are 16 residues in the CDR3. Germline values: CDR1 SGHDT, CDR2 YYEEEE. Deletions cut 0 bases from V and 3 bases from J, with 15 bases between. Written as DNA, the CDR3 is TGTGCCAGCAGCTTGGCGTCAAATTGGCCAGACACTGAAGCTTTCTTT. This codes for CASSLASNWPDTEAFF.

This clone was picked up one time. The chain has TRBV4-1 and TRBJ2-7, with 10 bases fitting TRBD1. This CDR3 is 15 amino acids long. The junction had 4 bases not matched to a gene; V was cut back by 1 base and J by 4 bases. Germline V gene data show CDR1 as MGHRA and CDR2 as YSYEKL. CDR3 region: CASSQGQGALYEQYF. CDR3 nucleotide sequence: TGCGCCAGCAGCCAAGGACAGGGGGCCCTTTACGAGCAGTACTTC.

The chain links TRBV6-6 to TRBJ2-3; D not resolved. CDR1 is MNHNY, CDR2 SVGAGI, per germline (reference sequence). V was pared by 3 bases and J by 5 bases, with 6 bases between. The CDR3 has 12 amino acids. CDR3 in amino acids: CASSYGLDTQYF. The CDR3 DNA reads TGTGCCAGCAGTTATGGTTTAGATACGCAGTATTTT.

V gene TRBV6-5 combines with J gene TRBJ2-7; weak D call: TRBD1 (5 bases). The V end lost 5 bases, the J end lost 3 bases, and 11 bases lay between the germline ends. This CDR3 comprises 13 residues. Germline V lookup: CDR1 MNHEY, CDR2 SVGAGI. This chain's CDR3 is CASSAQGNYEQYF. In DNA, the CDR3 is TGTGCCAGCAGTGCTCAGGGAAACTACGAGCAGTACTTC.

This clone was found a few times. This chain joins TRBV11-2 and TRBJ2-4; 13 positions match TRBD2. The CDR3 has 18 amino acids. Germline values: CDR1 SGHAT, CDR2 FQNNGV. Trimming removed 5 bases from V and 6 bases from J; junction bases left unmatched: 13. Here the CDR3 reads CASSVGLAGVGRGNIQYF. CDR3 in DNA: TGTGCCAGCAGCGTAGGACTAGCGGGAGTTGGGCGGGGAAACATTCAGTACTTC.

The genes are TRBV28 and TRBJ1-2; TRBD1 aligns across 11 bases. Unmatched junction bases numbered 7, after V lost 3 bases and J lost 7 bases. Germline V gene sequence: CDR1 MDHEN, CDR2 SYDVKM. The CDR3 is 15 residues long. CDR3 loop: CASSFGGQGALGYTF. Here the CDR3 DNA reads TGTGCCAGCAGTTTTGGCGGACAGGGGGCGCTTGGCTACACCTTC.

CDR3 DNA: TGTGCCAGCAGCAGTCACGGGGACCCCTACGAGCAGTACTTC. It encodes CASSSHGDPYEQYF. The V call is TRBV7-9, the J call TRBJ2-7; D possibly uses TRBD1 or TRBD2 (5 bases each). There are 14 residues in the CDR3. V dropped 5 bases and J dropped 2 bases, with 13 bases sitting between them. Germline-derived CDR1 and CDR2 are SEHNR and FQNEAQ (reference sequence).

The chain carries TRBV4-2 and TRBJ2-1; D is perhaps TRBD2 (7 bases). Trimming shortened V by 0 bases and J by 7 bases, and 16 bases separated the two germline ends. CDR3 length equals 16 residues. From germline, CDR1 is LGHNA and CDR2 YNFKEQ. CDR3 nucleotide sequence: TGTGCCAGCAGCCAAGAACAGGGAGGGGGAGGGAATGAGCAGTTCTTC. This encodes CASSQEQGGGGNEQFF.

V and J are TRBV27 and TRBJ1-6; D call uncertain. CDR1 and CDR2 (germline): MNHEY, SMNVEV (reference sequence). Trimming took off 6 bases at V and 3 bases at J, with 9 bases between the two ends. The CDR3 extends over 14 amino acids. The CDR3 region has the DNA TGTGCCAGCAGACGGGCCGACTATAATTCACCCCTCCACTTT. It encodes CASRRADYNSPLHF.

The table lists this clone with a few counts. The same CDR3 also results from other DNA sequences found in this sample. CDR3 protein: CASSLASGSSYNEQFF. CDR3 bases: TGTGCCAGCAGCTTAGCGAGCGGGAGCTCCTACAATGAGCAGTTCTTC. The genes are TRBV7-2 and TRBJ2-1; 8 nucleotides align to TRBD2. V gave up 0 bases and J gave up 0 bases; unmatched junction bases: 1. This CDR3 has 16 amino acids. Germline V gives CDR1 SGHTA, CDR2 FQGNSA.

CDR3 DNA: TGCGCCAGCTCGGGCTCCCCTCAAAACACTGAAGCTTTCTTT. It specifies CASSGSPQNTEAFF. The gene calls are TRBV5-1 and TRBJ1-1; D not resolved. Germline V gene lookup returns CDR1 SGHRS and CDR2 YFSETQ. This CDR3 spans 14 amino acids. Trimming stripped 7 bases from V and 2 bases from J, with 15 bases between.